These 32 T cell receptor beta chains share one sample of origin, sequenced in a study of T cells in Graves' hyperthyroidism and ophthalmopathy. RNA transcripts yielded amplified TCR beta CDR3 regions. HTBI primers were employed in a first-round RT-PCR of the TCR CDR3. In TCRdb, the multiplex PCR reads were re-called with MiXCR into one record per CDR3 protein. The sample holds some 400,000 distinct CDR3 sequences, approximately 14% seen once. Sequenced sample: blood. Every receptor here comes from an older woman with Graves' hyperthyroidism.

The table lists this clonotype with a few counts. The gene calls are TRBV6-4 and TRBJ1-1; D gene ambiguous. V was cut by 4 bases and J by 8 bases, with 14 bases left in between. The germline CDR1 and CDR2 sequences are MRHNA and SNTAGT. The CDR3 runs to 13 residues. The CDR3 region has the DNA TGTGCCAGCAGTGCTGACGCTTCGGGGGAAGCTTTCTTT. It encodes CASSADASGEAFF.

This clonotype has a handful of counts. With a much larger clone just one base away, this may be a read error. The V and J genes are TRBV7-6 and TRBJ2-5; D may be TRBD1 (6 bases). Trimming stripped 5 bases from V and 5 bases from J, with 18 bases between. The length of the CDR3 is 15 residues. Per germline, CDR1 SGHVS and CDR2 FNYEAQ. The CDR3 is CASSPTGAGVETQYF. The CDR3 coding sequence is TGTGCCAGCAGCCCCACCGGGGCAGGGGTGGAGACCCAGTACTTC.

This clonotype has a count of ten or more. The V call is TRBV5-5, the J call TRBJ2-3; 8 bases map to TRBD2. Germline CDR1 SGHKS, CDR2 YYEKEE (reference sequence). The ends lost 7 bases at V and 4 bases at J; junction bases unmatched: 11. CDR3 length: 15 residues. For the CDR3, the DNA is TGTGCCAGCCTTACTAGCGGAGGAGGGGCAGATACGCAGTATTTT. Translating gives CASLTSGGGADTQYF.

This clonotype was recorded a few times. The chain combines TRBV5-6 with TRBJ2-1; D is unclear. The germline V gene encodes CDR1 SGHDT and CDR2 YYEEEE. Trimming took 4 bases from V and 14 from J, leaving 16 bases between them. The CDR3 runs 12 residues. The DNA of the CDR3 is TGTGCCAGCAGCCCTGCTGGGGTGCAGGAGTTCTTC. Protein: CASSPAGVQEFF.

The chain is built from TRBV12-3 or TRBV12-4 and TRBJ2-7; TRBD2 agrees at 13 bases. CDR3 length: 17 amino acids. V trimming: 3 bases; J trimming: 2 bases; junction bases outside the gene matches: 7. Here the CDR3 DNA reads TGTGCCAGCAGTTTCTGGACTAGCGGGAGTTTCCCCTACGAGCAGTACTTC. This codes for CASSFWTSGSFPYEQYF.

This chain connects TRBV20-1 to TRBJ2-7, with 10 nucleotides matching TRBD2. CDR3 size: 15 residues. The J segment lost 0 bases and the V segment lost 3 bases, leaving 5 bases of the junction unmatched. Germline V CDR1 and CDR2: DFQATT, SNEGSKA (reference sequence). CDR3 sequence (DNA): TGCAGTGCTAGGGCACTAGCGGGAAGCTCCTACGAGCAGTACTTC. This translates into CSARALAGSSYEQYF.

This clonotype has ten or more counts. V is TRBV15 and J is TRBJ2-3; 10 bases fit TRBD2. This CDR3 region has 16 residues. Per germline, CDR1 LNHNV and CDR2 YYDKDF (reference sequence). Trimming removed 1 base from V and 0 bases from J; junction bases left unmatched: 1. The CDR3 DNA follows: TGTGCCACCAGCAGAGGGACTAGCGGTAGCACAGATACGCAGTATTTT. It encodes CATSRGTSGSTDTQYF.

This clonotype was recorded at least ten times. The genes are TRBV12-3 or TRBV12-4 and TRBJ1-2; 11 bases are shared with TRBD1. The CDR3 spans 18 residues. V lost 6 bases, J lost 7 bases, and 19 bases stayed unmatched. CDR3 region: CASSQYRDRGSAAGGYTF. The CDR3 nucleotides read TGTGCCAGCAGCCAATACCGGGACAGGGGGTCGGCCGCGGGTGGCTACACCTTC.

On this clonotype itself: Possible read error: a much larger clone is one base away. This chain links TRBV12-3 or TRBV12-4 with TRBJ2-2; no firm D call. CDR3 length: 12 amino acids. The ends were cut back, 9 bases at V and 5 bases at J, with 10 bases in the middle. This CDR3 reads CARPSITGELFF. The DNA of the CDR3 is TGTGCCAGACCCTCGATTACCGGGGAGCTGTTTTTT.

The chain couples TRBV5-1 to TRBJ1-1; D unresolved. This CDR3 comprises 15 residues. V shed 0 bases and J shed 1 base, with 10 bases lying between them. Germline-derived CDR1 and CDR2 are SGHRS and YFSETQ. CDR3 DNA sequence: TGCGCCAGCAGCTTGGAGTTCGGAGGGAACACTGAAGCTTTCTTT. It translates to CASSLEFGGNTEAFF.

This chain joins TRBV19 and TRBJ2-7; the D is unclear. Germline CDR1 reads LNHDA; CDR2 reads SQIVND (reference sequence). Trimming removed 4 bases from V and 6 bases from J, with 13 bases in between. This CDR3 has 13 residues. The CDR3 nucleotides are TGTGCCAGTAGTAAGGCCGGTGGAATCGAGCAGTACTTC. This encodes CASSKAGGIEQYF.

This clonotype was seen at least ten times. V and J are TRBV7-9 and TRBJ1-4; D is unresolved. This CDR3 region has 11 residues. The germline V gene encodes CDR1 SEHNR and CDR2 FQNEAQ (reference sequence). CDR3 amino acids: CAAGGNEKLFF. Here the CDR3 DNA reads TGTGCTGCTGGAGGTAATGAAAAACTGTTTTTT.

This chain's CDR3 is CSARESSGSDTQYF. The CDR3 DNA reads TGCAGTGCTAGAGAGTCTAGCGGGAGCGATACGCAGTATTTT. The genes are TRBV20-1 and TRBJ2-3; 10 bases line up with TRBD2. There are 14 residues in the CDR3. Germline V CDR1 and CDR2: DFQATT, SNEGSKA (reference sequence). Germline trimming cut 0 bases from V and 6 bases from J; bases unmatched to any gene: 3.

The V gene is TRBV5-1, the J gene TRBJ2-1; D might be TRBD1 (6 bases). This CDR3 is built from 15 residues. V gave up 2 bases and J gave up 9 bases, with 18 bases separating them. Germline CDR1 is SGHRS and CDR2 is YFSETQ. This CDR3 reads CASSFYSTEGGEQFF. CDR3 nucleotide sequence: TGCGCCAGCAGCTTTTATAGCACCGAAGGGGGTGAGCAGTTCTTC.

This clonotype was counted many times. The chain has TRBV5-4 and TRBJ2-1; 10 positions match TRBD1. This CDR3 has 15 amino acids. V lost 5 bases, J lost 7 bases, and 9 bases stayed unmatched. Germline lookup yields CDR1 SGHNT and CDR2 YYREEE (reference sequence). CDR3: CASSIPGQGMNEQFF. CDR3 coding DNA: TGTGCCAGCAGTATCCCGGGACAGGGGATGAATGAGCAGTTCTTC.

This clonotype was seen at least ten times. The chain carries TRBV2 and TRBJ2-1, with a weak D call TRBD2 (5 bases). CDR1 and CDR2 (germline): SNHLY, FYNNEI. The length of the CDR3 is 12 residues. V was clipped by 11 bases and J by 0 bases, with 8 bases between them. CDR3: CAPEASYNEQFF. CDR3 DNA sequence: TGTGCCCCGGAGGCCTCCTACAATGAGCAGTTCTTC.

This clonotype has a count of ten or more. The rearrangement links TRBV6-1 to TRBJ2-3; tentatively, D is TRBD2 (5 bases). Germline lookup yields CDR1 MNHNS and CDR2 SASEGT. Trimming took 8 bases from V and 0 from J, leaving 12 bases between them. The CDR3 covers 14 residues. The CDR3 sequence: CASARGTSTDTQYF. The CDR3 DNA is TGTGCCAGCGCCCGGGGAACTAGCACAGATACGCAGTATTTT.

This clonotype was counted many times. The chain carries TRBV4-1 and TRBJ2-3; 8 bases agree with TRBD2. Germline V lookup: CDR1 MGHRA, CDR2 YSYEKL. The CDR3 totals 18 residues. Trimming removed 0 bases from V and 4 bases from J; junction bases left unmatched: 12. CDR3 nucleotides: TGCGCCAGCAGCCAAGATGGGCTAGCGGGTACCCCGGCAGATACGCAGTATTTT. This sequence encodes CASSQDGLAGTPADTQYF.

There are many counts of this clonotype. The CDR3 DNA reads as TGTGCCAGCAGCTTCGTCCCCAGACAGGGGAACACTGAAGCTTTCTTT. This sequence encodes CASSFVPRQGNTEAFF. This rearrangement joins TRBV7-9 to TRBJ1-1; 7 bases map to TRBD1. Germline CDR1 and CDR2: SEHNR and FQNEAQ (reference sequence). Trimming removed 3 bases from V and 1 base from J; junction bases left unmatched: 8. The CDR3 covers 16 residues.

In this sample, this clonotype turned up a few times. This rearrangement joins TRBV20-1 to TRBJ1-2, with 8 bases identical to TRBD1. The germline V gene encodes CDR1 DFQATT and CDR2 SNEGSKA (reference sequence). With 5 bases clipped from V and 6 bases from J, the junction kept 5 bases outside the gene matches. This CDR3 is 12 amino acids long. This CDR3 is CSAPRQGNGYTF. In DNA, the CDR3 is TGCAGTGCTCCCCGACAGGGGAATGGCTACACCTTC.

V usage is TRBV10-3 and J usage is TRBJ2-7, with D possibly TRBD2 on 6 matching bases. The CDR3 extends over 15 amino acids. Per the germline V gene, CDR1 is ENHRY and CDR2 is SYGVKD. Trimming removed 0 bases from V and 4 bases from J, with 13 bases in between. The CDR3 protein is CAISESGTARYEQYF. The CDR3 region has the DNA TGTGCCATCAGTGAGTCGGGGACTGCTAGATACGAGCAGTACTTC.

This clonotype was picked up many times. CDR3 sequence (DNA): TGTGCCAGCAGTTACGACGCCGGGACTAGCGGTCGGGAGACCCAGTACTTC. It yields the protein CASSYDAGTSGRETQYF. The genes are TRBV6-1 and TRBJ2-5; 11 bases map to TRBD2. Germline V gives CDR1 MNHNS, CDR2 SASEGT. This CDR3 is 17 amino acids long. Unmatched junction bases numbered 13, after V lost 5 bases and J lost 5 bases.

This clonotype was counted many times. The chain employs TRBV5-1 and TRBJ2-7, with TRBD2 matching 7 bases. CDR1 and CDR2 (germline): SGHRS, YFSETQ. The CDR3 length is 15 residues. J gave up 4 bases and V 0 bases, and 7 bases lay outside the gene matches. In nucleotides, the CDR3 is TGCGCCAGCAGCTTGGAGGCGGCGGGGGTGTACGAGCAGTACTTC. Translated, it gives CASSLEAAGVYEQYF.

This clonotype was counted only a few times. V gene TRBV3-1 combines with J gene TRBJ2-1; 11 bases match TRBD2. CDR3 length: 15 residues. V lost 5 bases, J lost 7 bases, and 7 bases stayed unmatched. CDR1 LGHDT and CDR2 YNNKEL come from the germline V gene (reference sequence). The CDR3 reads CASSSSGREWNEQFF. Written as DNA, the CDR3 is TGTGCCAGCAGCAGTAGCGGGAGGGAGTGGAATGAGCAGTTCTTC.

This clonotype has ten or more counts. The chain links TRBV12-3 or TRBV12-4 to TRBJ2-3; D call uncertain. The CDR3 sequence is 15 residues long. The V end lost 1 base, the J end lost 4 bases, and 12 bases lay between the germline ends. The CDR3 protein is CASSLVQGQADTQYF. CDR3 nucleotide sequence: TGTGCCAGCAGTTTAGTTCAAGGTCAGGCAGATACGCAGTATTTT.

Worth noting for this clonotype: Its ends do not fully match the called genes, so a read error is possible. The chain couples TRBV10-3 to TRBJ1-1; no definite D call. Germline-derived CDR1 and CDR2 are ENHRY and SYGVKD. This CDR3 comprises 14 residues. CDR3 sequence: CAISKTTGNTEAFF. The CDR3 coding sequence is TGTGCCATCAGTAAGACGACGGGGAACACTGAAGCTTTCTTC.

In its sample, this clonotype was seen many times. The V call is TRBV30, the J call TRBJ2-7; TRBD2 agrees at 11 bases. Looked up from germline, CDR1 is GTSNPN and CDR2 is SVGIG (reference sequence). This CDR3 contains 15 residues. After removal of 4 bases from V and 7 bases from J, the junction contained 12 bases not matched to a gene. DNA of the CDR3: TGTGCCTGGAATGCAGTAGCGGGAGGGTCCGGGGAGCAGTACTTC. This translates into CAWNAVAGGSGEQYF.

This chain connects TRBV27 to TRBJ2-7, with a weak D call TRBD2 (6 bases). This CDR3 region has 12 residues. Germline lookup yields CDR1 MNHEY and CDR2 SMNVEV (reference sequence). V lost 10 bases, J lost 5 bases, and 15 bases lay in between. The CDR3 DNA reads TGTGCCAACAGCTTGGCGGGGAACGAGCAGTACTTC. Protein product: CANSLAGNEQYF.

This clonotype has a count of ten or more. The V gene is TRBV18, the J gene TRBJ1-1; weak D call: TRBD1 (5 bases). Germline V lookup: CDR1 KGHSH, CDR2 LQKENI. V dropped 4 bases and J dropped 5 bases, with 11 bases sitting between them. This CDR3 has 13 amino acids. The CDR3 loop is CASSLTRETEAFF. CDR3 coding DNA: TGTGCCAGCTCACTTACCAGGGAGACTGAAGCTTTCTTT.

The chain links TRBV19 to TRBJ1-2; possibly TRBD1 for D (5 bases). The length of the CDR3 is 14 residues. V shed 6 bases and J shed 1 base, with 12 bases lying between them. Germline-derived CDR1 and CDR2 are LNHDA and SQIVND (reference sequence). The CDR3 DNA reads TGTGCCAGTAGCCATAGGGACCTTAACTATGGCTACACCTTC. This gives the protein CASSHRDLNYGYTF.

This clonotype was counted ten times or more. V usage is TRBV3-1 and J usage is TRBJ2-4; D is unresolved. V lost 1 base to trimming and J lost 13 bases, with 11 bases between them. The V gene's germline CDR1 is LGHDT and CDR2 YNNKEL (reference sequence). This CDR3 contains 12 residues. The CDR3: CASSQGTGPQYF. The CDR3 DNA reads TGTGCCAGCAGCCAAGGTACCGGGCCACAGTACTTC.

V usage is TRBV20-1 and J usage is TRBJ2-3; 8 bases are a match to TRBD2. This CDR3 contains 14 residues. Trimming cost V 3 bases and J 2 bases; bases outside gene matches: 4. CDR1 is DFQATT and CDR2 is SNEGSKA in the germline V gene (reference sequence). This CDR3 reads CSARERESTDTQYF. CDR3 DNA: TGCAGTGCTAGGGAGCGGGAGTCCACAGATACGCAGTATTTT.